This T cell receptor (beta chain) was captured by sequencing in a study of cytomegalovirus exposure and HLA in healthy donors. Regarding the study as a whole: In a later analysis, a genetic analysis reported fewer productive-TCR N-insertions in an Asian-associated ancestry cluster than the cohort average. Among the most significant clusters, several appeared linked to common viral pathogens in a later analysis. Presence/absence analyses assumed roughly uniform sequencing depth across donors, which may not hold. Among CMV-associated TCR beta chains, most appeared HLA-restricted in a later analysis.

V dropped 4 bases and J dropped 6; count of bases not matched to a gene: 5. The CDR3 is made up of 14 amino acids. The germline V gene encodes CDR1 SGDLS and CDR2 YYNGEE. This clone was seen only once. Its antigen is unidentified. Use of 60 Vbeta and 13 Jbeta primers characterized the PCR. Repertoires were generated with immunoSEQ multiplex PCR, while TCRdb's copy carries only in-frame clones and drops some. The sample holds more than 95,000 clones, around four fifths seen once. The material sequenced was PBMCs. This chain joins TRBV9 and TRBJ2-1; the match to TRBD2 covers 9 bases. This clonotype was sampled from a man aged 30 to 39 in good health and CMV-seropositive. CDR3 coding DNA: TGTGCCAGCAGCATGGGACTAGCCCTCAATGAGCAGTTCTTC. As protein: CASSMGLALNEQFF. Together with reference TRBV9 and TRBJ2-1, the CDR3 gives the full variable domain: DSGVTQTPKHLITATGQRVTLRCSPRSGDLSVYWYQQSLDQGLQFLIQYYNGEERAKGNILERFSAQQFPDLHSELNLSSLELGDSALYFCASSMGLALNEQFFGPGTRLTVL.